The text below deals with one T cell receptor (beta chain). The data belong to a study of human thymus T cells. This table comes from immunoSEQ multiplex PCR, and its TCRdb copy is limited to in-frame clones, with some not included. The sample holds 40,000 to 45,000 clones, approximately 95% seen once. The CDR3 spans 14 residues. Germline lookup yields CDR1 SGHRS and CDR2 YFSETQ. Trimming pared 1 base from V and 2 bases from J, leaving 6 bases between. Sequencing was carried out using blood. The receptor was derived from a boy in the first two years of life with a congenital heart defect but otherwise immunologically healthy. The gene calls are TRBV5-1 and TRBJ2-2; no definite D call. This CDR3 is CASSLLGNTGELFF. DNA for the CDR3: TGCGCCAGCAGCTTGCTGGGAAACACCGGGGAGCTGTTTTTT.